Below, 3 T cell receptor beta chains from the same sample are listed, as sequenced in a study of blood T cell repertoires in COVID-19. Sequenced by immunoSEQ multiplex PCR; TCRdb stores in-frame clones only, minus some. The sample has some 100,000 clones, almost 90% seen once. The sequencing input was peripheral blood. The receptors derive from a human donor in a cohort sampled during active COVID-19.

The V gene is TRBV25-1, the J gene TRBJ1-2; the match to TRBD1 covers 7 bases. The germline gives CDR1 MGHDK, CDR2 SYGVNS. This CDR3 has 14 residues. With 8 bases clipped from V and 4 bases from J, the junction kept 10 bases outside the gene matches. As DNA, the CDR3 is TGTGCCAGCCGGTTCTCAGGGGGAGGCTATGGCTACACCTTC. Its protein is CASRFSGGGYGYTF.

The J gene is TRBJ1-5, the V gene TRBV5-1; 7 bases are shared with TRBD1. CDR1 and CDR2 from the germline V gene are SGHRS and YFSETQ. There are 14 residues in the CDR3. J was trimmed by 7 bases and V by 2 bases; bases with no gene match: 6. DNA for the CDR3: TGCGCCAGCAGCTTTGGGACAGAAGGGCAGCCCCAGCATTTT. Translated: CASSFGTEGQPQHF.

The chain carries TRBV25-1 and TRBJ1-4; D is undetermined. Trimming pared 8 bases from V and 6 bases from J, leaving 16 bases between. Germline CDR1 reads MGHDK; CDR2 reads SYGVNS. The length of the CDR3 is 14 residues. The CDR3 region is CASSGSWRDEKLFF. The CDR3 nucleotides are TGTGCCAGCTCGGGGTCCTGGCGGGATGAAAAACTGTTTTTT.